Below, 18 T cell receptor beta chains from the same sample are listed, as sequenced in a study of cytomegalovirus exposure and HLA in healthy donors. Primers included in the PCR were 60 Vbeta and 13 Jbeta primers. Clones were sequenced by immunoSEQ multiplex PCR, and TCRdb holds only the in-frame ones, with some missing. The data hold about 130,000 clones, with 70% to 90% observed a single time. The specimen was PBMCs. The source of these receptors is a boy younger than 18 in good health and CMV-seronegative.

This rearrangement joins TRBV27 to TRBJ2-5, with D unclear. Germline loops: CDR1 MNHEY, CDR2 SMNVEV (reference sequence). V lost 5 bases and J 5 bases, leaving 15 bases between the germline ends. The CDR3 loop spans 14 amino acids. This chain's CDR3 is CASSPDGLGETQYF. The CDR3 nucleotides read TGTGCCAGCAGTCCCGACGGCCTCGGGGAGACCCAGTACTTC.

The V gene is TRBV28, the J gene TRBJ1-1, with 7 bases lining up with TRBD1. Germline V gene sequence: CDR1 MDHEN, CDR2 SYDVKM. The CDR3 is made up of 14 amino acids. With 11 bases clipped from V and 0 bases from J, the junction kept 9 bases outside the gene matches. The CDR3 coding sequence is TGTGCCGGACGACAGGGTGGCATGAACACTGAAGCTTTCTTT. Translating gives CAGRQGGMNTEAFF.

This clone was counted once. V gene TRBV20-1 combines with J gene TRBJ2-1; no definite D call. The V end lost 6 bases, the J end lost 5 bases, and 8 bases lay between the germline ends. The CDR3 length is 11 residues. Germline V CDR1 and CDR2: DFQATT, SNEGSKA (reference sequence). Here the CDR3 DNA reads TGCAGTGCCCATTACAACAATGAGCAGTTCTTC. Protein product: CSAHYNNEQFF.

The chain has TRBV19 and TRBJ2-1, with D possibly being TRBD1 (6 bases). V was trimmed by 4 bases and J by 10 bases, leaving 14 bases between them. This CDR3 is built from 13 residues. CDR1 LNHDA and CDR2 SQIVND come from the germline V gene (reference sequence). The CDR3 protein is CASSKTGRQEQFF. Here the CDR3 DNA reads TGTGCCAGTAGTAAAACAGGGCGGCAGGAGCAGTTCTTC. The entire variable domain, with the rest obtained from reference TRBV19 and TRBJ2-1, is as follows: DGGITQSPKYLFRKEGQNVTLSCEQNLNHDAMYWYRQDPGQGLRLIYYSQIVNDFQKGDIAEGYSVSREKKESFPLTVTSAQKNPTAFYLCASSKTGRQEQFFGPGTRLTVL.

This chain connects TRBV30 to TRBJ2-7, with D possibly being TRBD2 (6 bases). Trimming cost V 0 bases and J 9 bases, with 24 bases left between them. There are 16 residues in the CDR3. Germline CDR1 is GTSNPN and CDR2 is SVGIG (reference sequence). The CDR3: CAWSVQEGSGRGGQYF. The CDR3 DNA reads TGTGCCTGGAGTGTACAGGAGGGATCGGGCCGTGGAGGGCAGTACTTC.

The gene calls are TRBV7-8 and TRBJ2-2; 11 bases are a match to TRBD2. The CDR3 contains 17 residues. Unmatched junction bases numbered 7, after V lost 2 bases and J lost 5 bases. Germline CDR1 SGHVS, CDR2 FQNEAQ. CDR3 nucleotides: TGTGCCAGCAGCTTAAGACTAGCGGGAACCGCAACCGGGGAGCTGTTTTTT. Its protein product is CASSLRLAGTATGELFF.

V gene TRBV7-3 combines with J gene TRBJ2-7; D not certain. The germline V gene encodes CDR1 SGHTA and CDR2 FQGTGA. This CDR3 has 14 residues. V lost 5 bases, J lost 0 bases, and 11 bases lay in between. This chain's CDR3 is CASSPSWASYEQYF. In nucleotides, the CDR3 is TGTGCCAGCAGCCCCTCATGGGCCTCCTACGAGCAGTACTTC.

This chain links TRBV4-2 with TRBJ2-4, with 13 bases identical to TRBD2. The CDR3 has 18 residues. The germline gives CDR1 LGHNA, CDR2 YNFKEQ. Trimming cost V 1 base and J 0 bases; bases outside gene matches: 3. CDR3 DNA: TGTGCCAGCAGCCAAGGACTAGCGGGGGGCCTAGCCAAAAACATTCAGTACTTC. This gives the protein CASSQGLAGGLAKNIQYF.

The CDR3 region is CASSPSTGGETQYF. The CDR3 DNA follows: TGCGCCAGCAGCCCCTCGACAGGGGGAGAGACCCAGTACTTC. This chain uses TRBV5-1 with TRBJ2-5; the match to TRBD1 covers 9 bases. CDR1 is SGHRS and CDR2 is YFSETQ in the germline V gene. V trimming: 4 bases; J trimming: 4 bases; junction bases outside the gene matches: 5. The CDR3 totals 14 residues.

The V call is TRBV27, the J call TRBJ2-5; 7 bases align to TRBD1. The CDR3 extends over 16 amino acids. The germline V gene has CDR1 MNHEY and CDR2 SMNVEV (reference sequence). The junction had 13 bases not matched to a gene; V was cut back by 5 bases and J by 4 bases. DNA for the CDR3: TGTGCCAGCAGTACTATTACGCCGGGACAGTTAGAGACCCAGTACTTC. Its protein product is CASSTITPGQLETQYF.

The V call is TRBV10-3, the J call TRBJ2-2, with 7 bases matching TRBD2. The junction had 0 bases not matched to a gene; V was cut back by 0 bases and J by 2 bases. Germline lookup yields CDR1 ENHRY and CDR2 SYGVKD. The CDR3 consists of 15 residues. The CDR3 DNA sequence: TGTGCCATCAGTGAGTCGGGACTAAACACCGGGGAGCTGTTTTTT. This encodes CAISESGLNTGELFF.

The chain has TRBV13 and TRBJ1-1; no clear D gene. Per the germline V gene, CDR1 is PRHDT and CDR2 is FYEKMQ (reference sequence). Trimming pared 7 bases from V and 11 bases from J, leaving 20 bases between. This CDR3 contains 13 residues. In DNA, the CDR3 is TGTGCCAGCACCCTATTACGGTCCGCCGGGGCTTTCTTT. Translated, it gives CASTLLRSAGAFF.

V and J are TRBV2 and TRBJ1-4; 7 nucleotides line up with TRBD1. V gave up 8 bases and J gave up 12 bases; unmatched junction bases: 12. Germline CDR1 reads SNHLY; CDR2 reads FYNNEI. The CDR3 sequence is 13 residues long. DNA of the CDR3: TGTGCCAGCGGACAGGACCACCTAGGGGAACTGTTTTTT. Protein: CASGQDHLGELFF.

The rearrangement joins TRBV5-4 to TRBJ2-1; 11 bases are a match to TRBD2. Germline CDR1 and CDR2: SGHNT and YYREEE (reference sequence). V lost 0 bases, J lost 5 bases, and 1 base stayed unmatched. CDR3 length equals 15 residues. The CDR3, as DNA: TGTGCCAGCAGCTTGGCGACTAGCGGGAACAATGAGCAGTTCTTC. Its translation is CASSLATSGNNEQFF.

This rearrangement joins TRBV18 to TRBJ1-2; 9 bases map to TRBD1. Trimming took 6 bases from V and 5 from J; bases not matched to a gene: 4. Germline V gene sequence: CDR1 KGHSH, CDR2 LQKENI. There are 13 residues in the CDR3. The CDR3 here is CASSPDRGYGYTF. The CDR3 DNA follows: TGTGCCAGCTCCCCCGACAGGGGGTATGGCTACACCTTC.

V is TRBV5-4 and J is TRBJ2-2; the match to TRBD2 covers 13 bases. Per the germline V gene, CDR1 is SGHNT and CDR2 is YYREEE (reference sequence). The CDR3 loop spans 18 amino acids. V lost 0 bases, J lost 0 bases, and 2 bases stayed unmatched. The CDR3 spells CASSLGLAGGTNTGELFF. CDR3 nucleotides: TGTGCCAGCAGCTTGGGACTAGCGGGAGGCACGAACACCGGGGAGCTGTTTTTT.

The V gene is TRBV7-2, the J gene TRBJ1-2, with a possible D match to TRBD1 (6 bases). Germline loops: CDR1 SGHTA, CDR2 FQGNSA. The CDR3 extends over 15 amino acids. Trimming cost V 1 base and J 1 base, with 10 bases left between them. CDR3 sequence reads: CASSLGQGHNYGYTF. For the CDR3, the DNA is TGTGCCAGCAGCTTAGGGCAGGGGCATAACTATGGCTACACCTTC.

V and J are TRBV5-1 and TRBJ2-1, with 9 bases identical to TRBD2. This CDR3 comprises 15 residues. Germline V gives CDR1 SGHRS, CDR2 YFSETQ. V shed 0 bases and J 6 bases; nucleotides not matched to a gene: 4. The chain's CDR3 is CASSLGTSVGNEQFF. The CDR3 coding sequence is TGCGCCAGCAGCTTGGGGACTAGCGTAGGCAATGAGCAGTTCTTC.